A selection of T cell receptor beta chains follows, all from one sample in a study of cytomegalovirus exposure and HLA in healthy donors. TCRdb keeps only in-frame clones here, not all; method: immunoSEQ multiplex PCR. The sample records 150,000 to 200,000 clones, about three quarters being singletons. Sequenced material: PBMCs. These receptors came from a woman in her 40s in good health and CMV-seropositive. Both conserved end residues are part of each CDR3. The D gene is left open where the match is weak. Clone sizes are given selectively: once, few, many, or a class where the clone is expanded.

j_call,v_call,d_call,clone_size,cdr3_aa,cdr3_nt
TRBJ2-1,TRBV5-6,NA,NA,CASSLVVEQFF,TGTGCCAGCAGCTTGGTAGTAGAGCAGTTCTTC
TRBJ2-7,TRBV11-2,TRBD2,few,CASSLDRDGRAYEQYF,TGTGCCAGCAGCTTAGATCGCGACGGGAGGGCCTACGAGCAGTACTTC
TRBJ2-5,TRBV5-5,TRBD1,once,CASSVTGPETQYF,TGTGCCAGCAGCGTGACAGGGCCGGAGACCCAGTACTTC
TRBJ2-3,TRBV18,TRBD2,NA,CASSPGGGDTQYF,TGTGCCAGCTCACCTGGCGGGGGAGATACGCAGTATTTT
TRBJ1-5,TRBV19,NA,NA,CASSELSTGHNNQPQHF,TGTGCCAGTAGTGAACTATCAACGGGACACAACAATCAGCCCCAGCATTTT
TRBJ2-2,TRBV2,NA,NA,CASSERTYYTGELFF,TGTGCCAGCAGTGAACGGACATATTATACCGGGGAGCTGTTTTTT
TRBJ1-5,TRBV10-2,NA,NA,CASSAGARQPQHF,TGCGCCAGCAGTGCAGGGGCGAGACAGCCCCAGCATTTT
TRBJ1-5,TRBV6-4,TRBD1,once,CASSDYRGHQPQHF,TGTGCCAGCAGTGATTACAGGGGACATCAGCCCCAGCATTTT
TRBJ1-2,TRBV29-1,NA,NA,CSVEDQTGWNGYTF,TGCAGCGTTGAAGATCAAACGGGTTGGAATGGCTACACCTTC
TRBJ2-7,TRBV7-9,TRBD1,NA,CASSQPRQGARQYF,TGTGCCAGCAGCCAACCAAGGCAGGGGGCAAGGCAGTACTTC
TRBJ1-1,TRBV6-1,NA,NA,CASTEYVSPLEAFF,TGTGCCAGCACCGAGTATGTAAGTCCCCTAGAAGCTTTCTTT
TRBJ2-7,TRBV2,TRBD1,few,CASEGQSSYEQYF,TGTGCCAGCGAGGGACAGAGCTCCTACGAGCAGTACTTC
TRBJ1-1,TRBV28,NA,NA,CASSLTGGNTEAFF,TGTGCCAGCAGTTTAACGGGGGGGAACACTGAAGCTTTCTTT
TRBJ1-2,TRBV28,NA,few,CASRLPQGIYGYTF,TGTGCCAGCAGACTACCGCAGGGGATATATGGCTACACCTTC
TRBJ2-3,TRBV19,NA,NA,CASSRGTDTQYF,TGTGCCAGTAGTCGGGGTACAGATACGCAGTATTTT
TRBJ1-5,TRBV7-6,NA,once,CASSLDNRVGQPQHF,TGTGCCAGCAGCTTAGACAACAGGGTTGGTCAGCCCCAGCATTTT
TRBJ1-4,TRBV5-1,TRBD1,once,CASSPTGSNEKLFF,TGCGCCAGCAGCCCGACAGGGTCTAATGAAAAACTGTTTTTT
TRBJ1-1,TRBV7-2,NA,NA,CASSFDWGESAFF,TGTGCCAGCAGCTTCGATTGGGGGGAGAGCGCTTTCTTT
TRBJ2-5,TRBV7-9,TRBD1,NA,CASSPHRGETQYF,TGTGCCAGCAGCCCCCACAGGGGAGAGACCCAGTACTTC
TRBJ1-2,TRBV29-1,TRBD1,NA,CSVRSGTGNYGYTF,TGCAGCGTTCGGTCCGGGACAGGCAACTATGGCTACACCTTC
TRBJ2-7,TRBV7-2,TRBD2,NA,CASSFGTTTYEQYF,TGTGCCAGCAGCTTCGGGACTACAACCTACGAGCAGTACTTC
TRBJ1-6,TRBV4-2,NA,NA,CASSQVWGEGNSPLHF,TGTGCCAGCAGCCAAGTCTGGGGGGAAGGGAATTCACCCCTCCACTTT
TRBJ2-7,TRBV6-5,NA,NA,CASTPDRNEQYF,TGTGCCAGCACCCCTGACAGGAATGAGCAGTACTTC
TRBJ1-4,TRBV6-6,TRBD1,NA,CASSYDRATNEKLFF,TGTGCCAGCAGTTACGACAGGGCAACTAATGAAAAACTGTTTTTT
TRBJ1-2,TRBV6-1,NA,NA,CASTPLVTVAYTF,TGTGCCAGCACCCCCCTTGTGACGGTAGCCTACACCTTC
TRBJ2-5,TRBV6-6,TRBD2,NA,CASRLAGGGETQYF,TGTGCCAGCAGATTAGCGGGGGGTGGGGAGACCCAGTACTTC
TRBJ2-3,TRBV10-2,TRBD2,few,CASSPLAEGRTSTDTQYF,TGCGCCAGCAGTCCCCTAGCGGAGGGGAGGACTAGCACAGATACGCAGTATTTT
TRBJ2-2,TRBV4-1,TRBD1,NA,CASSQERGRGGELFF,TGCGCCAGCAGCCAAGAGAGGGGGCGTGGCGGGGAGCTGTTTTTT
TRBJ1-5,TRBV7-2,NA,NA,CASSLSNQPQHF,TGTGCCAGCAGCCTGTCCAATCAGCCCCAGCATTTT
TRBJ1-4,TRBV19,NA,NA,CASSIDLNEKLFF,TGTGCCAGTAGTATAGACTTGAATGAAAAACTGTTTTTT
TRBJ1-1,TRBV29-1,NA,NA,CSAAGAGVNTEAFF,TGCAGCGCAGCCGGGGCAGGGGTGAACACTGAAGCTTTCTTT
TRBJ2-6,TRBV9,NA,NA,CASSVGHGGAGANVLTF,TGTGCCAGCAGCGTGGGTCACGGGGGAGCTGGGGCCAACGTCCTGACTTTC
TRBJ2-1,TRBV7-2,NA,NA,CASSLRGGNEQFF,TGTGCCAGCAGCTTAAGGGGTGGCAATGAGCAGTTCTTC
TRBJ2-7,TRBV5-6,TRBD2,NA,CASSFQGGTSRYEQYF,TGTGCCAGCAGCTTTCAGGGGGGGACTAGCCGGTACGAGCAGTACTTC
TRBJ2-5,TRBV5-1,TRBD2,NA,CASSRSGGARETQYF,TGCGCCAGCAGCAGGAGCGGGGGGGCTCGGGAGACCCAGTACTTC
TRBJ2-7,TRBV6-5,NA,NA,CASSYSRRGEQYF,TGTGCCAGCAGTTACTCGAGAAGGGGCGAGCAGTACTTC
TRBJ1-1,TRBV5-1,TRBD1,NA,CASSSGQGVFTEAFF,TGCGCCAGCAGCTCGGGACAGGGTGTTTTCACTGAAGCTTTCTTT
TRBJ2-7,TRBV7-6,TRBD1,NA,CASSDTGTGSYEQYF,TGTGCCAGCAGCGACACCGGGACAGGGTCCTACGAGCAGTACTTC
TRBJ2-1,TRBV14,NA,NA,CASSQDVKGADEQFF,TGTGCCAGCAGCCAAGATGTAAAGGGAGCGGATGAGCAGTTCTTC
TRBJ1-1,TRBV2,NA,few,CASRNPEMTVMNTEAFF,TGTGCCAGCAGGAATCCCGAAATGACAGTTATGAACACTGAAGCTTTCTTT
TRBJ1-1,TRBV27,TRBD1,NA,CASSPHDREEAFF,TGTGCCAGCAGTCCACATGACAGGGAAGAAGCTTTCTTT
TRBJ1-1,TRBV30,TRBD1,NA,CAWKGQLNGEAFF,TGTGCCTGGAAGGGACAGCTCAACGGGGAAGCTTTCTTT
TRBJ2-7,TRBV18,TRBD2,NA,CASSPGGYEQYF,TGTGCCAGCTCTCCGGGGGGGTACGAGCAGTACTTC
TRBJ2-3,TRBV29-1,TRBD1,NA,CSVELAGGHADTQYF,TGCAGCGTTGAATTAGCAGGGGGCCACGCAGATACGCAGTATTTT
TRBJ2-3,TRBV6-5,TRBD2,NA,CASSWTSGSTDTQYF,TGTGCCAGCAGCTGGACTAGCGGTAGCACAGATACGCAGTATTTT